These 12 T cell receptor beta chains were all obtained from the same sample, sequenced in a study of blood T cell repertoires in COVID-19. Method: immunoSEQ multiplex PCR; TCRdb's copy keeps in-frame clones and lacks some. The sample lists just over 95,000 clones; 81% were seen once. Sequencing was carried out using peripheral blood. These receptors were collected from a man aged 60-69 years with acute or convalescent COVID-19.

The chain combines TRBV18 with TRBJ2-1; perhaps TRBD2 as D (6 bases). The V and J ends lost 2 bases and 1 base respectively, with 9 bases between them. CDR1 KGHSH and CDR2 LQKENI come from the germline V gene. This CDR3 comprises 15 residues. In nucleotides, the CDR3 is TGTGCCAGCTCACCAGGGAGCGGGTCCTACAATGAGCAGTTCTTC. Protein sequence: CASSPGSGSYNEQFF.

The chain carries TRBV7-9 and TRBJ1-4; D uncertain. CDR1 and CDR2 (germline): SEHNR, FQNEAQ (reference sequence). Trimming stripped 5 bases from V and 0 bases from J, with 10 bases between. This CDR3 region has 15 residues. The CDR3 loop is CASSPTGTTNEKLFF. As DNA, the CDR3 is TGTGCCAGCAGCCCAACGGGTACAACTAATGAAAAACTGTTTTTT. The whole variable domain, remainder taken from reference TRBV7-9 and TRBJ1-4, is DTGVSQNPRHKITKRGQNVTFRCDPISEHNRLYWYRQTLGQGPEFLTYFQNEAQLEKSRLLSDRFSAERPKGSFSTLEIQRTEQGDSAMYLCASSPTGTTNEKLFFGSGTQLSVL.

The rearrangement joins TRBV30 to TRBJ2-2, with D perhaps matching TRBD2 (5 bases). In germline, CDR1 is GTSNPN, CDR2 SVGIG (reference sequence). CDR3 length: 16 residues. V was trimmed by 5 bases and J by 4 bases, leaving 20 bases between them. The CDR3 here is CAWSAPRGVGTGELFF. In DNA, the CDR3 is TGTGCCTGGTCTGCCCCTCGGGGAGTCGGCACCGGGGAGCTGTTTTTT.

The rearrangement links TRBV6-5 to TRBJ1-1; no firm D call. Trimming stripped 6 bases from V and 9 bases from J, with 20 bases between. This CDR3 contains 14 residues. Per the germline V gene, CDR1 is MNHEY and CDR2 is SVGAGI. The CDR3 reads CASSPPTQPGKAFF. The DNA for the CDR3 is TGTGCCAGCAGCCCACCCACGCAGCCCGGGAAAGCTTTCTTT.

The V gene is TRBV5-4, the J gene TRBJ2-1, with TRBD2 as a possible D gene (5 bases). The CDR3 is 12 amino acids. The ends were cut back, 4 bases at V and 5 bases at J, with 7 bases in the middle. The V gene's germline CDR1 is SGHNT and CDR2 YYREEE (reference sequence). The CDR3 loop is CASSPGNNEQFF. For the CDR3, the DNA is TGTGCCAGCAGCCCGGGGAACAATGAGCAGTTCTTC. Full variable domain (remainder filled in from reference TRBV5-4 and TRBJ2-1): ETGVTQSPTHLIKTRGQQVTLRCSSQSGHNTVSWYQQALGQGPQFIFQYYREEENGRGNFPPRFSGLQFPNYSSELNVNALELDDSALYLCASSPGNNEQFFGPGTRLTVL.

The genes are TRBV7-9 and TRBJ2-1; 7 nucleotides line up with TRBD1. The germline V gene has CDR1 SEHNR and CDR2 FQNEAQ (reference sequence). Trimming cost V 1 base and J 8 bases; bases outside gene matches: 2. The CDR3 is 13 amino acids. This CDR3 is CASSLGTGDEQFF. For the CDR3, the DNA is TGTGCCAGCAGCTTAGGAACAGGGGATGAGCAGTTCTTC.

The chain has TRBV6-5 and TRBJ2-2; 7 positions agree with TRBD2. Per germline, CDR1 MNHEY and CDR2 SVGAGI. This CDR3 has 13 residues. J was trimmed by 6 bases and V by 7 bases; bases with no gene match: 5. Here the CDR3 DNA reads TGTGCCAGCAAACGGGAGGTCCCCGGGGAGCTGTTTTTT. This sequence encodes CASKREVPGELFF.

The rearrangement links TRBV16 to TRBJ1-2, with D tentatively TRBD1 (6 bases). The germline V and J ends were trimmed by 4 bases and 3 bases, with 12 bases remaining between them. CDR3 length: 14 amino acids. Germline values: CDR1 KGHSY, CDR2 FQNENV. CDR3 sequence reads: CASSRGQMDYGYTF. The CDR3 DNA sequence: TGTGCCAGCAGCCGAGGACAGATGGACTATGGCTACACCTTC.

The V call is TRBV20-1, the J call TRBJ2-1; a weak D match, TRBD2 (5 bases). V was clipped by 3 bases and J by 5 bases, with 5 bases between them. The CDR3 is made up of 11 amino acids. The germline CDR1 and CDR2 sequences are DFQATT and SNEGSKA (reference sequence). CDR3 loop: CSARGDNEQFF. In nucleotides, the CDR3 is TGCAGTGCTAGGGGAGACAATGAGCAGTTCTTC.

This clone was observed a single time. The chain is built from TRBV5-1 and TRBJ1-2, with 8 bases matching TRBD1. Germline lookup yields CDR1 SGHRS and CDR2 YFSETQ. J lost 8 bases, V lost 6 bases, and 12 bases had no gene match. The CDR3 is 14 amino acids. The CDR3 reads CASTQDRGEDGYTF. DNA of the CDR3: TGCGCCAGCACCCAAGACAGGGGCGAAGACGGCTACACCTTC.

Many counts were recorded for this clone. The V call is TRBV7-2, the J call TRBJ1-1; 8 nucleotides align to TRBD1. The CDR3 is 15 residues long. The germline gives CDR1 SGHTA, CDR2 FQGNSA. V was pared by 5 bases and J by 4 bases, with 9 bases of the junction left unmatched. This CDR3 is CASSPQGAKGTEAFF. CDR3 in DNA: TGTGCCAGCAGCCCTCAGGGGGCGAAGGGCACTGAAGCTTTCTTT. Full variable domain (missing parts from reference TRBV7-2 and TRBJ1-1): GAGVSQSPSNKVTEKGKDVELRCDPISGHTALYWYRQSLGQGLEFLIYFQGNSAPDKSGLPSDRFSAERTGGSVSTLTIQRTQQEDSAVYLCASSPQGAKGTEAFFGQGTRLTVV.

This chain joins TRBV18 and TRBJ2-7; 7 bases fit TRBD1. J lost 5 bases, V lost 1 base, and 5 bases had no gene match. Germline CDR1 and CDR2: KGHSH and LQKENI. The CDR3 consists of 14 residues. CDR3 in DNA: TGTGCCAGCTCACCACGACAGGGAACGGACGAGCAGTACTTC. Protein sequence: CASSPRQGTDEQYF.